Below, 2 T cell receptor beta chains from the same sample are listed, as sequenced in a study of T cell changes during pregnancy in multiple sclerosis. Produced via immunoSEQ multiplex PCR; TCRdb's table is partial and in-frame only. Of 75,000 to 80,000 clones listed, just over 90% were seen once; the top ten hold about 2.5%. This material consisted of peripheral blood, taken after pregnancy. These receptor sequences come from a female donor in good health, enrolled as a control in a pregnancy study.

The chain joins TRBV7-2 to TRBJ1-5; 7 nucleotides match TRBD1. CDR1 and CDR2 (germline): SGHTA, FQGNSA. The CDR3 sequence is 15 residues long. With V trimmed by 2 bases and J by 6 bases, 7 bases remained unmatched. CDR3 bases: TGTGCCAGCAGCTTAAAACAGGGGTTGAGTCAGCCCCAGCATTTT. Its translation: CASSLKQGLSQPQHF.

CDR3 protein: CASSPPASGYYNEQFF. CDR3 nucleotide sequence: TGTGCCAGCTCACCGCCGGCTAGCGGATACTACAATGAGCAGTTCTTC. The chain couples TRBV18 to TRBJ2-1, with 7 bases lining up with TRBD2. Germline V lookup: CDR1 KGHSH, CDR2 LQKENI. Unmatched junction bases numbered 8, after V lost 3 bases and J lost 3 bases. This CDR3 has 16 residues.